The 26 T cell receptor beta chains below come from one sample, sequenced in a study of blood T cell repertoires in COVID-19. Clones were sequenced by immunoSEQ multiplex PCR, and TCRdb holds only the in-frame ones, with some missing. The sample lists approximately 150,000 clones; 84% were seen once. The sequenced sample was peripheral blood. The receptor source for this set is a man aged 55 to 69 with active or convalescent COVID-19.

The chain joins TRBV4-3 to TRBJ1-2; D gene ambiguous. The CDR3 loop spans 15 amino acids. Germline CDR1 LGHNA, CDR2 YSLEER. V was shortened by 2 bases and J by 0 bases, with 10 bases between the two germline ends. The CDR3 DNA sequence: TGCGCCAGCAGCCAAACCCCTGTAGCTAACTATGGCTACACCTTC. Translated, it gives CASSQTPVANYGYTF.

The rearrangement joins TRBV21-1 to TRBJ2-1; TRBD2 was called by the table and not checked on the DNA. TRBV21-1 is shown as a pseudogene. The CDR3 consists of 19 residues. The CDR3 loop is CASTGTSGGAWGSYNEQFF. DNA of the CDR3: TGTGCCAGCACCGGGACTAGCGGGGGCGCCTGGGGTTCCTACAATGAGCAGTTCTTC.

The chain carries TRBV7-7 and TRBJ1-1; D is ambiguous. This CDR3 is built from 11 residues. In germline, CDR1 is SSHAT, CDR2 FNYEAQ (reference sequence). Trimming pared 11 bases from V and 7 bases from J, leaving 14 bases between. The CDR3 bases are TGTGCCGTTCGGAGGGCTGGTGAAGCTTTCTTT. Translation gives CAVRRAGEAFF.

The chain links TRBV6-2 or TRBV6-3 to TRBJ1-1, with D tentatively TRBD1 (6 bases). The germline V gene encodes CDR1 MNHEY and CDR2 SVGEGT. The germline V and J ends were trimmed by 0 bases and 4 bases, with 12 bases remaining between them. The CDR3 covers 15 residues. CDR3 coding DNA: TGTGCCAGCAGTTACTCGAAGGGGGTAGCCACTGAAGCTTTCTTT. It is translated as CASSYSKGVATEAFF.

This clone was seen only once. The V and J genes are TRBV6-6 and TRBJ1-1; D gene unclear. Germline lookup yields CDR1 MNHNY and CDR2 SVGAGI (reference sequence). Trimming shortened V by 2 bases and J by 11 bases, and 6 bases separated the two germline ends. The CDR3 is 10 amino acids. The CDR3 nucleotides are TGTGCCAGCAGTTACGGGGAGGCTTTCTTT. Its protein is CASSYGEAFF.

The chain carries TRBV18 and TRBJ2-2, with D possibly TRBD1 on 6 matching bases. V was pared by 3 bases and J by 6 bases, with 11 bases between. The CDR3 has 14 amino acids. The germline CDR1 and CDR2 sequences are KGHSH and LQKENI. The CDR3 loop is CASSPQQGAGELFF. In DNA, the CDR3 is TGTGCCAGCTCACCTCAACAGGGCGCCGGGGAGCTGTTTTTT.

The chain uses TRBV6-2 or TRBV6-3 and TRBJ2-2; TRBD1 matches at 7 bases. Germline lookup yields CDR1 MNHEY and CDR2 SVGEGT. The CDR3 spans 15 residues. After removal of 5 bases from V and 1 base from J, the junction contained 4 bases not matched to a gene. The DNA of the CDR3 is TGTGCCAGCAGTCCGGACAGGCTGAACACCGGGGAGCTGTTTTTT. Translation gives CASSPDRLNTGELFF.

This chain uses TRBV18 with TRBJ1-4; TRBD1 might be the D (5 bases). CDR3 length equals 15 residues. The ends were cut back, 6 bases at V and 8 bases at J, with 19 bases in the middle. Germline CDR1 KGHSH, CDR2 LQKENI. CDR3 amino acids: CASSPGGPGGEKLFF. In DNA form, the CDR3 reads TGTGCCAGCTCCCCTGGGGGACCGGGAGGAGAAAAACTGTTTTTT. Variable domain in full (rest from reference TRBV18 and TRBJ1-4): NAGVMQNPRHLVRRRGQEARLRCSPMKGHSHVYWYRQLPEEGLKFMVYLQKENIIDESGMPKERFSAEFPKEGPSILRIQQVVRGDSAAYFCASSPGGPGGEKLFFGSGTQLSVL.

V and J are TRBV18 and TRBJ2-5; a weak D match, TRBD2 (5 bases). Germline V gene data show CDR1 as KGHSH and CDR2 as LQKENI. This CDR3 contains 14 residues. V lost 6 bases to trimming and J lost 2 bases, with 13 bases between them. The CDR3 DNA sequence: TGTGCCAGCTCGCGCGGACTGTCACAAGAGACCCAGTACTTC. It translates to CASSRGLSQETQYF. Full variable domain (missing parts from reference TRBV18 and TRBJ2-5): NAGVMQNPRHLVRRRGQEARLRCSPMKGHSHVYWYRQLPEEGLKFMVYLQKENIIDESGMPKERFSAEFPKEGPSILRIQQVVRGDSAAYFCASSRGLSQETQYFGPGTRLLVL.

The chain links TRBV7-2 to TRBJ1-1; D perhaps matches TRBD1 (5 bases). Germline values: CDR1 SGHTA, CDR2 FQGNSA. The CDR3 runs 13 residues. V was trimmed by 2 bases and J by 5 bases, leaving 9 bases between them. Here the CDR3 reads CASSLQGGTEAFF. In nucleotides, the CDR3 is TGTGCCAGCAGCTTACAGGGAGGGACTGAAGCTTTCTTT.

V is TRBV10-2 and J is TRBJ1-6, with TRBD1 identical over 7 bases. Germline trimming cut 4 bases from V and 10 bases from J; bases unmatched to any gene: 4. CDR3 length: 13 amino acids. The germline gives CDR1 WSHSY, CDR2 SAAADI. CDR3 DNA sequence: TGCGCCAGCAGTGGACAGGGTCGCTCACCCCTCCACTTT. Amino acids: CASSGQGRSPLHF.

This clone was seen just once. This sequence joins TRBV30 and TRBJ1-5, with 9 bases matching TRBD1. Germline V gene sequence: CDR1 GTSNPN, CDR2 SVGIG (reference sequence). CDR3 size: 15 residues. The junction had 11 bases not matched to a gene; V was cut back by 4 bases and J by 7 bases. CDR3 region: CAWNGGQGFHQPQHF. As DNA, the CDR3 is TGTGCCTGGAATGGGGGACAGGGATTTCACCAGCCCCAGCATTTT.

On this clone itself: Other DNA sequences in the sample encode the same CDR3. This chain links TRBV5-1 with TRBJ1-1; perhaps TRBD1 as D (6 bases). The germline V and J ends were trimmed by 3 bases and 1 base, with 13 bases remaining between them. The CDR3 contains 15 residues. The germline gives CDR1 SGHRS, CDR2 YFSETQ. The CDR3 spells CASSSDGQPNTEAFF. The CDR3 nucleotides are TGCGCCAGCAGCTCAGACGGACAGCCGAACACTGAAGCTTTCTTT. Variable domain in full (rest from reference TRBV5-1 and TRBJ1-1): KAGVTQTPRYLIKTRGQQVTLSCSPISGHRSVSWYQQTPGQGLQFLFEYFSETQRNKGNFPGRFSGRQFSNSRSEMNVSTLELGDSALYLCASSSDGQPNTEAFFGQGTRLTVV.

V usage is TRBV19 and J usage is TRBJ1-4, with TRBD1 as a possible D gene (5 bases). The ends were cut back, 1 base at V and 9 bases at J, with 15 bases in the middle. The germline V gene has CDR1 LNHDA and CDR2 SQIVND (reference sequence). The CDR3 has 15 amino acids. The CDR3 is CASSIVQGRPQKLFF. In DNA, the CDR3 is TGTGCCAGTAGTATAGTTCAGGGCCGACCGCAAAAACTGTTTTTT.

The J gene is TRBJ2-1, the V gene TRBV11-2; the match to TRBD2 covers 11 bases. The CDR3 spans 15 residues. The junction had 8 bases not matched to a gene; V was cut back by 6 bases and J by 7 bases. CDR1 is SGHAT, CDR2 FQNNGV, per germline. The CDR3 here is CASSTSGGPLNEQFF. The CDR3 region has the DNA TGTGCCAGCAGTACTAGCGGGGGACCATTGAATGAGCAGTTCTTC.

The V call is TRBV27, the J call TRBJ2-5, with D possibly matching TRBD2 (6 bases). The CDR3 is made up of 14 amino acids. V gave up 1 base and J gave up 5 bases, with 11 bases separating them. Germline V CDR1 and CDR2: MNHEY, SMNVEV (reference sequence). The DNA for the CDR3 is TGTGCCAGCAGTTTATTAACTAGCATCGAGACCCAGTACTTC. It is translated as CASSLLTSIETQYF.

The chain employs TRBV7-2 and TRBJ2-2; D uncertain. The CDR3 has 15 amino acids. Germline V gene lookup returns CDR1 SGHTA and CDR2 FQGNSA. The V and J ends lost 1 base and 4 bases respectively, with 10 bases between them. DNA for the CDR3: TGTGCCAGCAGCTTAGACGTCCCCGGCACCGGGGAGCTGTTTTTT. Amino acids: CASSLDVPGTGELFF.

The chain recombines TRBV6-5 with TRBJ1-1; 11 bases map to TRBD1. This CDR3 region has 13 residues. From germline, CDR1 is MNHEY and CDR2 SVGAGI. With V trimmed by 8 bases and J by 5 bases, 4 bases remained unmatched. The CDR3 sequence is CASRDRGKTEAFF. The DNA for the CDR3 is TGTGCCAGCCGGGACAGGGGGAAGACTGAAGCTTTCTTT.

V and J are TRBV11-3 and TRBJ2-1; D is undetermined. This CDR3 contains 18 residues. Germline CDR1 is SGHNT and CDR2 is YENEEA. With 5 bases removed from V and 0 bases from J, the gap between germline ends came to 20 bases. Here the CDR3 reads CASSQITRSVSSYNEQFF. The CDR3 region has the DNA TGTGCCAGCAGCCAAATAACTCGGAGCGTGAGCTCCTACAATGAGCAGTTCTTC.

The J gene is TRBJ2-1, the V gene TRBV27; 7 bases map to TRBD2. V was pared by 5 bases and J by 0 bases, with 7 bases of the junction left unmatched. The germline gives CDR1 MNHEY, CDR2 SMNVEV (reference sequence). This CDR3 is 16 amino acids long. The CDR3 coding sequence is TGTGCCAGCAGTGACCCCCGCGGGAGCTCCTACAATGAGCAGTTCTTC. Its protein product is CASSDPRGSSYNEQFF.

The chain couples TRBV3-1 (or the pseudogene TRBV3-2) to TRBJ2-2; a weak D match, TRBD2 (5 bases). Trimming removed 2 bases at V and 0 bases at J, with 10 bases between. The CDR3 is 16 residues long. The germline CDR1 and CDR2 sequences are LGHDT and YNNKEL (reference sequence). The CDR3 nucleotides are TGTGCCAGCAGCCAATACGGAGGCGCGAACACCGGGGAGCTGTTTTTT. Translating gives CASSQYGGANTGELFF.

This clone was found a few times. The chain carries TRBV12-5 and TRBJ1-5; the match to TRBD1 covers 7 bases. V lost 5 bases and J lost 1; bases outside the gene matches: 11. Germline V gene lookup returns CDR1 LGHNT and CDR2 FRNRAP. The CDR3 has 17 residues. The CDR3 DNA reads TGTGCTAGTGGTCGAACCGGGAGGGGGCTAAGCAATCAGCCCCAGCATTTT. Protein: CASGRTGRGLSNQPQHF.

The V call is TRBV4-3, the J call TRBJ1-1; 8 bases match TRBD1. With 5 bases clipped from V and 4 bases from J, the junction kept 9 bases outside the gene matches. Germline V lookup: CDR1 LGHNA, CDR2 YSLEER. The CDR3 is 15 residues long. The CDR3 nucleotides read TGCGCCAGCAGCAACCTTGGACAGGGCGGCACTGAAGCTTTCTTT. It yields the protein CASSNLGQGGTEAFF.

This clone was observed once. The chain combines TRBV2 with TRBJ1-5; TRBD1 matches at 7 bases. With V trimmed by 3 bases and J by 0 bases, 2 bases remained unmatched. The CDR3 length is 15 residues. The germline V gene encodes CDR1 SNHLY and CDR2 FYNNEI. For the CDR3, the DNA is TGTGCCAGCAGTGACAGGGGGATTAGCAATCAGCCCCAGCATTTT. This translates into CASSDRGISNQPQHF. Drawing the rest from reference TRBV2 and TRBJ1-5, the complete variable domain is EPEVTQTPSHQVTQMGQEVILRCVPISNHLYFYWYRQILGQKVEFLVSFYNNEISEKSEIFDDQFSVERPDGSNFTLKIRSTKLEDSAMYFCASSDRGISNQPQHFGDGTRLSIL.

This chain uses TRBV6-1 with TRBJ1-1; D is unclear. There are 16 residues in the CDR3. Germline CDR1 MNHNS, CDR2 SASEGT. V gave up 0 bases and J gave up 6 bases, with 17 bases separating them. As DNA, the CDR3 is TGTGCCAGCAGTGAAGCGGCGGGAAATCGAGTCCCTGAAGCTTTCTTT. It specifies CASSEAAGNRVPEAFF.

The chain is built from TRBV5-5 and TRBJ1-1; 9 bases fit TRBD1. Unmatched junction bases numbered 7, after V lost 5 bases and J lost 2 bases. The CDR3 sequence is 15 residues long. Germline V CDR1 and CDR2: SGHKS, YYEKEE (reference sequence). CDR3 amino acids: CASRDRDRANTEAFF. CDR3 DNA: TGTGCCAGCAGGGACCGGGACAGGGCCAACACTGAAGCTTTCTTT.